This note documents a single T cell receptor beta chain sequence. Within the sample, other DNA sequences also encode this same CDR3. CD4+ cell separation produced CD45RA+ naive and CD45RA-negative memory subsets. CDR3 size: 13 residues. Germline assignment: CDR1 GTSNPN and CDR2 SVGIG (reference sequence). The V and J ends lost 1 base and 2 bases respectively, with 8 bases between them. The record originates from a study of shared clonotypes between healthy human individuals. It was across several immunoSEQ plates that each subset's genomic DNA was evenly split. Replicate PCRs for sorted subsets used approximately 220 ng DNA; this equaled tens of thousands of T cell genomes. Libraries were prepared by immunoSEQ multiplex PCR; TCRdb keeps only in-frame clonotypes and omits some of them. The sample has roughly 300,000 clones, around 70% seen once.

The clonotype comes from a young man in good health. V gene TRBV30 combines with J gene TRBJ1-1; perhaps TRBD1 as D (5 bases). The sample consisted of memory CD4+ T cells sorted from blood. The subset here: CD45RA-negative fraction. Written as DNA, the CDR3 is TGTGCCTGGAGTGAGGGGACCAACACTGAAGCTTTCTTT. Protein: CAWSEGTNTEAFF.